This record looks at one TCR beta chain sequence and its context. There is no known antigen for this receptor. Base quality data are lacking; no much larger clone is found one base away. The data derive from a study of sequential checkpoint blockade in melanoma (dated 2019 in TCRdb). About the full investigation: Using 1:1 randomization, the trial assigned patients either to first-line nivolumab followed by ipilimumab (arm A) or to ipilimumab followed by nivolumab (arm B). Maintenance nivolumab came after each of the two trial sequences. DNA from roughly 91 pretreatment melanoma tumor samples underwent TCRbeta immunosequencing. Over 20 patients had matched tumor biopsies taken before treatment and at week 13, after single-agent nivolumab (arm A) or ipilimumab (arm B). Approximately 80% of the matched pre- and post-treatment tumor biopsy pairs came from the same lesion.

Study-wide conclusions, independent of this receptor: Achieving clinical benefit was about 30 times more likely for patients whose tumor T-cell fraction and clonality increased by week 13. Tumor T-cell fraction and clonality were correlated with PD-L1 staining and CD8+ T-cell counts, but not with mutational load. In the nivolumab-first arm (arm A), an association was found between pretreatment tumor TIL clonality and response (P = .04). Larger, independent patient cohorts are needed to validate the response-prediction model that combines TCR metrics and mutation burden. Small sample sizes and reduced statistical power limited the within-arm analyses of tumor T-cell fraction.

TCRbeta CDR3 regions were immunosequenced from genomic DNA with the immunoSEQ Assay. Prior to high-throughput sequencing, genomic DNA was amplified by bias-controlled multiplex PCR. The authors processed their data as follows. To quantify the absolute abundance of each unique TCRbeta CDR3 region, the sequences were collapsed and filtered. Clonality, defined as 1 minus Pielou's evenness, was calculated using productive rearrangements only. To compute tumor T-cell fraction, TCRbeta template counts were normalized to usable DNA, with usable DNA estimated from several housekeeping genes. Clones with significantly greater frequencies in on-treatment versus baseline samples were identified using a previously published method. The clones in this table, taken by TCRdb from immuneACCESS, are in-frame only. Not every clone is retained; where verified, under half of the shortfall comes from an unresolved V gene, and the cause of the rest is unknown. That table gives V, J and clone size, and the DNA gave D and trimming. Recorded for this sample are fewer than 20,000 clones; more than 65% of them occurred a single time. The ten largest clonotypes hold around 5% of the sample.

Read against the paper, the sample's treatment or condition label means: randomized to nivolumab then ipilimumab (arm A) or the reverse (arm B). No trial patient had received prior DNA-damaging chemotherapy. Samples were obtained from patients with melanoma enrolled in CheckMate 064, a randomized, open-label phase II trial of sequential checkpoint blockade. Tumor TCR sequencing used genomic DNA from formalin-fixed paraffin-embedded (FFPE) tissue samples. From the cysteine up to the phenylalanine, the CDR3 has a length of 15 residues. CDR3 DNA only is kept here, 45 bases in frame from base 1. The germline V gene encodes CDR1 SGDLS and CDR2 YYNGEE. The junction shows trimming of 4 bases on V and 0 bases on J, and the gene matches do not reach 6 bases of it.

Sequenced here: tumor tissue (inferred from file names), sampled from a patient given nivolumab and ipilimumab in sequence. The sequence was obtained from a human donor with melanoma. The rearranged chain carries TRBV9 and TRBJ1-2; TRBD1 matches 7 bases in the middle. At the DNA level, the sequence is TGTGCCAGCAGCTACAGGGGATACACTAACTATGGCTACACCTTC. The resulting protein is CASSYRGYTNYGYTF.